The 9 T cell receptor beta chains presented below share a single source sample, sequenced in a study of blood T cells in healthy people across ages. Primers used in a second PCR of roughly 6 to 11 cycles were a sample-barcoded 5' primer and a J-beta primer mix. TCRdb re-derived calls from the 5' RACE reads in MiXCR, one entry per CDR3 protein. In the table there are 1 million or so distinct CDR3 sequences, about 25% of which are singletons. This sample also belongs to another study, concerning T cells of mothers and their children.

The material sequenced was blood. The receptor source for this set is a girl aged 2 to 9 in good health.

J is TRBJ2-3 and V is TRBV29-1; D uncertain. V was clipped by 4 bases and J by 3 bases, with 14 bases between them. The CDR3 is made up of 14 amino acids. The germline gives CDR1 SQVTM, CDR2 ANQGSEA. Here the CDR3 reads CSVAPRQRTDTQYF. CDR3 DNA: TGCAGCGTTGCGCCCCGGCAACGGACAGATACGCAGTATTTT.

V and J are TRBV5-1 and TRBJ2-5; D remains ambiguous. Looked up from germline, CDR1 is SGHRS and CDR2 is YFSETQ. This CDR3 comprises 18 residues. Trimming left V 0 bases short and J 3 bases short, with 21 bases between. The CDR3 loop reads CASSLGASPSSFKETQYF. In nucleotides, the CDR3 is TGCGCCAGCAGCTTGGGCGCAAGCCCATCATCTTTCAAAGAGACCCAGTACTTC. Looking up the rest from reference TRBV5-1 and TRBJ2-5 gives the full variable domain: KAGVTQTPRYLIKTRGQQVTLSCSPISGHRSVSWYQQTPGQGLQFLFEYFSETQRNKGNFPGRFSGRQFSNSRSEMNVSTLELGDSALYLCASSLGASPSSFKETQYFGPGTRLLVL.

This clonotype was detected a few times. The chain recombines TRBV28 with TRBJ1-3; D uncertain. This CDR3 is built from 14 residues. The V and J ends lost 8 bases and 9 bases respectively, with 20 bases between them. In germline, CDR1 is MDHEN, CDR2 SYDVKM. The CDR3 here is CASRHSSQQGTIYF. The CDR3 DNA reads TGTGCCAGCCGTCACTCCAGTCAGCAAGGCACCATATATTTT.

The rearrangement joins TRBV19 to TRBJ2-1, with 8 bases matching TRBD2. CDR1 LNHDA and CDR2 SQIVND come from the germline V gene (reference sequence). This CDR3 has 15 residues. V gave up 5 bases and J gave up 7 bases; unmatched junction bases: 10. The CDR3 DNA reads TGTGCCAGTAGTCGACTAGCGAGACTTCCGAATGAGCAGTTCTTC. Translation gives CASSRLARLPNEQFF.

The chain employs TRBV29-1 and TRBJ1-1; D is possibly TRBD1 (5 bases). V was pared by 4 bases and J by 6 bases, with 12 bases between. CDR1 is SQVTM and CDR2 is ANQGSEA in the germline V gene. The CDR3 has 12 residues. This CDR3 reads CSVGWGGAEAFF. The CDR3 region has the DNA TGCAGCGTTGGTTGGGGGGGGGCTGAAGCTTTCTTT.

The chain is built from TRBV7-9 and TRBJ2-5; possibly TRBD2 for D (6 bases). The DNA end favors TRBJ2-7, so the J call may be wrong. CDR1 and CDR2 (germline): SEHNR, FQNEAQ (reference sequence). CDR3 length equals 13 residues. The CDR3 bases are TGTGCCAGCAGCTTACCTAGCGTCTACGAGCAGTACTTC. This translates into CASSLPSVYEQYF.

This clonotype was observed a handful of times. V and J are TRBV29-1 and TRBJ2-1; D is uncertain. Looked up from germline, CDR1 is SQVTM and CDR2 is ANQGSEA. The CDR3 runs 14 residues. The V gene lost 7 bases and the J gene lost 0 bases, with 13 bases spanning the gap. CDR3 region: CSGLVVDSYNEQFF. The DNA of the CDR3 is TGCAGCGGGCTGGTCGTCGACTCCTACAATGAGCAGTTCTTC.

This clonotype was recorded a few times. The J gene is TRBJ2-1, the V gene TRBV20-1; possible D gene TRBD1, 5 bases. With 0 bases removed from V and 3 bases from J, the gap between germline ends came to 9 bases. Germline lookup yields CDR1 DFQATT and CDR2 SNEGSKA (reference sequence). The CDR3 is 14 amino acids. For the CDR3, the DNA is TGCAGTGCTAGAGATTTACAGGTCTACAATGAGCAGTTCTTC. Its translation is CSARDLQVYNEQFF.

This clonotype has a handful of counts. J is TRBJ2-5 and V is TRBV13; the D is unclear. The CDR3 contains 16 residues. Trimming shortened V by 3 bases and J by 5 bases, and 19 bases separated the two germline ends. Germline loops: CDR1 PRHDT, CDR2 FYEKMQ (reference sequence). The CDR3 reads CASSLKPTTVTETQYF. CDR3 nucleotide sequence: TGTGCCAGCAGCTTGAAACCTACGACTGTTACGGAGACCCAGTACTTC. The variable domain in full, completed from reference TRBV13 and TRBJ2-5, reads AAGVIQSPRHLIKEKRETATLKCYPIPRHDTVYWYQQGPGQDPQFLISFYEKMQSDKGSIPDRFSAQQFSDYHSELNMSSLELGDSALYFCASSLKPTTVTETQYFGPGTRLLVL.